This T cell receptor (beta chain) comes out of a study of blood T cell repertoires in COVID-19. Study background: Samples of COVID-19 (acute and convalescent) were obtained from the United States, Italy and Spain. PBMCs, B-cell-depleted T cells, or T cells were the source of the cDNA or gDNA that made up the material.

Original methodology: The assay estimated nucleated cells by amplifying reference gene primers. Here immunoSEQ multiplex PCR was the method, and the copy in TCRdb shows in-frame clones only, minus some. D and trimming were read from the DNA, whereas the V and J calls and clone size are those reported in that table. The sample has about 240,000 clones; approximately 83% are singletons. Germline V gene data show CDR1 as SNHLY and CDR2 as FYNNEI. Trimming took 4 bases from V and 2 from J, leaving 8 bases between them. The CDR3 loop spans 14 amino acids. This sequence originates from a man aged 30 to 39 who had recovered from COVID-19. Sequences were obtained from peripheral blood. The genes are TRBV2 and TRBJ2-2; D is possibly TRBD2 (5 bases). The CDR3 region has the DNA TGTGCCAGCAGTGCGGAGGTAAACACCGGGGAGCTGTTTTTT. It yields the protein CASSAEVNTGELFF.